The TCR beta chain described here comes from a study of blood T cell repertoires in COVID-19 (dated by TCRdb to the early 2020s). Some background on the complete study: Samples covering the acute and convalescent phases of COVID-19 were provided by collaborators in the United States, Italy and Spain. The sample metadata nearly always contained a de-identified subject ID, COVID-19 status, age in years and sex. A freely available public database, intended as a resource for researchers studying the immune response to SARS-CoV-2, is where the repertoires were released. HLA class I and class II types, where available, came from metadata supplied by the sample provider rather than from assay-based typing. Subjects who had been exposed to COVID-19, were actively infected with it, or had recovered from it provided the deeply sampled blood TCRbeta repertoires that made up the dataset. The prospective study material was composed of cDNA or gDNA derived from T cells, B-cell-depleted T cells, or PBMCs. The samples were drawn from the first 160 participants of the ongoing ImmuneRACE study and from over a thousand subjects provided by 6 global collaborators.

Remarks on this clone: Its antigen remains unidentified. No base quality information exists; no much larger clone differs at one position.

Findings and caveats that apply to the study as a whole: The amount of clinical and demographic metadata varied by source and participant and was provided uncurated.

Collaborating institutions collected whole blood in K2EDTA tubes following their own protocols. For TCRbeta analysis, collaborators shipped samples in one of three forms: frozen whole blood, isolated PBMCs, or DNA extracted from either of those sample types. The immunoSEQ Assay, a bias-controlled multiplex PCR, was used to amplify TCRbeta CDR3 regions from genomic DNA. The authors' analysis ran thus. The number of nucleated cells in each sample was estimated from the amplification of reference gene primers within the assay. To quantify the absolute abundance of each unique TCRbeta CDR3 rearrangement, sequence reads were collapsed and filtered. For each sample, productive Simpson clonality was calculated as the square root of Simpson's diversity index over productive rearrangements. As stored in TCRdb, this immuneACCESS dataset retains in-frame rearrangements with V and J assigned. A fraction of the clones does not appear; measured against another copy, unresolved V genes explain less than half of the discrepancy, and the remainder lacks a known reason. V and J calls and clone size are copied from that table; D and trimming were computed from the DNA. The sample profile shows about 330,000 clones; approximately 88% of them were found once. The ten largest clones represent about 3.9% of the sample.

Compared with germline, V lacks 4 bases and J lacks 4 bases; bases without a gene match: 15. The CDR3 covers 17 residues, taking in both the cysteine and the phenylalanine. Only the CDR3 DNA is retained, 51 bases long and in frame from the first base. According to the germline V gene, CDR1 reads MGHRA and CDR2 reads YSYEKL. The chain employs TRBV4-1 and TRBJ2-7; TRBD2 lines up with 8 middle nucleotides. The specimen sequenced was peripheral blood. The TCR sequence derives from a woman in her forties or fifties with active or convalescent COVID-19. The DNA reads TGCGCCAGCAGCCTTAGTTCGAGCGGGAGAACTATATACGAGCAGTACTTC. The encoded protein is CASSLSSSGRTIYEQYF.